The 26 T cell receptor beta chains below come from one sample, sequenced in a study of T cell clonotyping in hematopoietic cell transplantation (dated by TCRdb to the early 2020s). Preparation of the library involved the immunoSEQ multiplex PCR assay. TCRdb's version of the immuneACCESS table is confined to in-frame rearrangements and falls short of the full clone set. An unresolved V gene accounts for under half of the shortfall where checked; the remainder is of unknown origin. Recorded for this sample are around 8,400 clones; approximately 91% of them occurred a single time. The top ten constitute approximately 4.2% of the sample. This sample's time point label indicates: recipient sample taken at acute GVHD onset. The sample consisted of peripheral blood mononuclear cells, taken at the time of graft-versus-host disease after allogeneic stem cell transplant. These receptors were taken from a male patient aged 55 to 69 who had an allogeneic stem cell transplant from a related donor, so the T cells may come from the graft donor. Some clones in this sample may be carry-over from other donors' samples.

This rearrangement joins TRBV27 to TRBJ1-2; 7 bases are shared with TRBD1. CDR1 is MNHEY, CDR2 SMNVEV, per germline (reference sequence). V gave up 6 bases and J gave up 6 bases; unmatched junction bases: 16. The CDR3 loop spans 16 amino acids. The CDR3 coding sequence is TGTGCCAGCAGGCAGGATATAGGGGGCAGATCTAATGGCTACACCTTC. Protein product: CASRQDIGGRSNGYTF.

This chain uses TRBV7-2 with TRBJ1-5; TRBD1 matches 7 bases. Germline V CDR1 and CDR2: SGHTA, FQGNSA. The CDR3 spans 13 residues. The J segment lost 7 bases and the V segment lost 1 base, leaving 1 base of the junction unmatched. In nucleotides, the CDR3 is TGTGCCAGCAGCTTAGGGACAGGACAGCCCCAGCATTTT. It encodes CASSLGTGQPQHF.

This chain uses TRBV6-6 with TRBJ1-1; 7 bases map to TRBD1. The junction had 5 bases not matched to a gene; V was cut back by 6 bases and J by 4 bases. The CDR3 is 13 amino acids. CDR1 is MNHNY and CDR2 is SVGAGI in the germline V gene (reference sequence). In DNA form, the CDR3 reads TGTGCCAGCAGATCAGGGGGGGGCACTGAAGCTTTCTTT. Amino acids: CASRSGGGTEAFF.

The chain joins TRBV5-1 to TRBJ1-6; perhaps TRBD1 as D (5 bases). CDR1 SGHRS and CDR2 YFSETQ come from the germline V gene. V was cut by 4 bases and J by 3 bases, with 11 bases left in between. The CDR3 extends over 15 amino acids. CDR3 sequence (DNA): TGCGCCAGCAGCCGTCAGGGCAACTATAATTCACCCCTCCACTTT. Translated, it gives CASSRQGNYNSPLHF.

This chain connects TRBV5-1 to TRBJ2-1; possibly TRBD2 for D (5 bases). The V gene lost 9 bases and the J gene lost 5 bases, with 18 bases spanning the gap. The germline V gene has CDR1 SGHRS and CDR2 YFSETQ. This CDR3 has 14 residues. CDR3 in DNA: TGCGCCACGAGGGCCGCCGACGTGAACAATGAGCAGTTCTTC. It codes for CATRAADVNNEQFF.

This chain connects TRBV6-1 to TRBJ1-6; perhaps TRBD1 as D (5 bases). The CDR3 contains 13 residues. The germline CDR1 and CDR2 sequences are MNHNS and SASEGT. V was clipped by 8 bases and J by 13 bases, with 18 bases between them. The CDR3 DNA reads TGTGCCAGCTGGGTTGGGGGGACTTCCCCCCTCCACTTT. Translated, it gives CASWVGGTSPLHF.

The chain is built from TRBV28 and TRBJ1-5; a possible D gene is TRBD1 (5 bases). The V end was cut by 3 bases, the J end by 2 bases, with 14 bases between. Germline V gene lookup returns CDR1 MDHEN and CDR2 SYDVKM. The CDR3 spans 16 residues. The CDR3 coding sequence is TGTGCCAGCAGTTTCCTAGCCCAGGGTGGCAATCAGCCCCAGCATTTT. Protein: CASSFLAQGGNQPQHF.

The chain joins TRBV28 to TRBJ1-1; D is unclear. Germline V gene lookup returns CDR1 MDHEN and CDR2 SYDVKM. The ends were cut back, 3 bases at V and 0 bases at J, with 5 bases in the middle. This CDR3 contains 13 residues. This chain's CDR3 is CASSFPLNTEAFF. The CDR3 bases are TGTGCCAGCAGTTTCCCTCTGAACACTGAAGCTTTCTTT.

The chain joins TRBV11-3 to TRBJ2-1; weak D call: TRBD1 (6 bases). Germline CDR1 reads SGHNT; CDR2 reads YENEEA. This CDR3 is built from 17 residues. The V end lost 5 bases, the J end lost 4 bases, and 21 bases lay between the germline ends. The CDR3 here is CASSPYRENRAYNEQFF. The CDR3 DNA follows: TGTGCCAGCAGCCCCTACAGGGAAAATAGGGCTTACAATGAGCAGTTCTTC.

This chain joins TRBV19 and TRBJ1-4, with D maybe TRBD1 (6 bases). The CDR3 runs to 14 residues. Trimming left V 3 bases short and J 5 bases short, with 10 bases between. Per the germline V gene, CDR1 is LNHDA and CDR2 is SQIVND (reference sequence). The DNA of the CDR3 is TGTGCCAGTAGTATCTCCGGGACAAATGAAAAACTGTTTTTT. Translation gives CASSISGTNEKLFF.

The chain joins TRBV9 to TRBJ2-2; 7 bases match TRBD1. Germline V lookup: CDR1 SGDLS, CDR2 YYNGEE. Germline trimming cut 3 bases from V and 0 bases from J; bases unmatched to any gene: 5. There are 16 residues in the CDR3. The CDR3 reads CASSAGTATNTGELFF. The CDR3 nucleotides are TGTGCCAGCAGCGCCGGGACAGCAACGAACACCGGGGAGCTGTTTTTT.

This clone was detected only once. This chain uses TRBV10-3 with TRBJ2-6; 8 positions agree with TRBD1. V was pared by 3 bases and J by 1 base, with 5 bases of the junction left unmatched. There are 17 residues in the CDR3. Germline CDR1 reads ENHRY; CDR2 reads SYGVKD. The CDR3 region has the DNA TGTGCCATCAGTGACGGGGACAGGTCATCTGGGGCCAACGTCCTGACTTTC. Translation gives CAISDGDRSSGANVLTF.

The chain recombines TRBV29-1 with TRBJ2-6; D is ambiguous. Germline CDR1 and CDR2: SQVTM and ANQGSEA. Trimming pared 7 bases from V and 4 bases from J, leaving 14 bases between. The CDR3 covers 14 residues. CDR3 loop: CSGGTGFGANVLTF. The CDR3, as DNA: TGCAGCGGGGGAACGGGTTTCGGGGCCAACGTCCTGACTTTC.

This chain links TRBV19 with TRBJ2-1; the match to TRBD2 covers 13 bases. Germline V gives CDR1 LNHDA, CDR2 SQIVND (reference sequence). This CDR3 has 13 amino acids. The V gene end was trimmed by 11 bases and the J gene end by 6 bases; junction bases not matched to a gene: 4. CDR3 residues: CAGGTSGTNEQFF. CDR3 DNA sequence: TGTGCCGGGGGGACTAGCGGGACCAATGAGCAGTTCTTC. The variable domain in full, with the rest retrieved from reference TRBV19 and TRBJ2-1, is DGGITQSPKYLFRKEGQNVTLSCEQNLNHDAMYWYRQDPGQGLRLIYYSQIVNDFQKGDIAEGYSVSREKKESFPLTVTSAQKNPTAFYLCAGGTSGTNEQFFGPGTRLTVL.

The V and J genes are TRBV27 and TRBJ2-2; no definite D call. Germline CDR1 is MNHEY and CDR2 is SMNVEV (reference sequence). Trimming removed 6 bases at V and 6 bases at J, with 5 bases between. CDR3 length equals 11 residues. CDR3 sequence reads: CASRSSGELFF. DNA of the CDR3: TGTGCCAGCAGATCCTCCGGGGAGCTGTTTTTT.

The chain recombines TRBV6-4 with TRBJ1-1; D gene ambiguous. V was trimmed by 0 bases and J by 10 bases, leaving 15 bases between them. Germline CDR1 and CDR2: MRHNA and SNTAGT. CDR3 length equals 14 residues. As DNA, the CDR3 is TGTGCCAGCAGTGACTCGAACTACCCGCGGATAGCTTTCTTT. Its protein product is CASSDSNYPRIAFF.

The chain has TRBV19 and TRBJ2-7; perhaps TRBD2 as D (6 bases). This CDR3 region has 13 residues. The V gene lost 5 bases and the J gene lost 1 base, with 9 bases spanning the gap. CDR1 LNHDA and CDR2 SQIVND come from the germline V gene (reference sequence). The CDR3 is CASSPTRSYEQYF. CDR3 DNA sequence: TGTGCCAGTAGTCCGACTAGGTCCTACGAGCAGTACTTC.

CDR3 DNA sequence: TGTGCCAGCAGCCAAGAAATGGCGGGGGGCACCGGGGAGCTGTTTTTT. Protein sequence: CASSQEMAGGTGELFF. The rearrangement links TRBV14 to TRBJ2-2; 8 bases map to TRBD2. V trimming: 0 bases; J trimming: 4 bases; junction bases outside the gene matches: 4. This CDR3 spans 16 amino acids. Germline V lookup: CDR1 SGHDN, CDR2 FVKESK.

In its sample, this clone was seen once. This chain connects TRBV7-9 to TRBJ1-1; D remains unclear. This CDR3 region has 14 residues. Trimming cost V 5 bases and J 0 bases, with 10 bases left between them. CDR1 and CDR2 (germline): SEHNR, FQNEAQ (reference sequence). Here the CDR3 DNA reads TGTGCCAGCAGCCTAGGGTTAATGAACACTGAAGCTTTCTTT. Encoded protein: CASSLGLMNTEAFF. The full variable domain, in which reference TRBV7-9 and TRBJ1-1 provide the parts outside the CDR3, is DTGVSQNPRHKITKRGQNVTFRCDPISEHNRLYWYRQTLGQGPEFLTYFQNEAQLEKSRLLSDRFSAERPKGSFSTLEIQRTEQGDSAMYLCASSLGLMNTEAFFGQGTRLTVV.

The rearrangement uses TRBV5-1 and TRBJ2-2, with 12 bases that match TRBD1. This CDR3 region has 16 residues. After removal of 6 bases from V and 6 bases from J, the junction contained 9 bases not matched to a gene. The V gene's germline CDR1 is SGHRS and CDR2 YFSETQ. In DNA form, the CDR3 reads TGCGCCAGCACCAGGATCGGGACAGGGGGCCCCGGGGAGCTGTTTTTT. Its protein is CASTRIGTGGPGELFF.

The chain is built from TRBV5-1 and TRBJ1-1; a weak D match, TRBD1 (5 bases). Per germline, CDR1 SGHRS and CDR2 YFSETQ. CDR3 size: 16 residues. V dropped 5 bases and J dropped 2 bases, with 19 bases sitting between them. The CDR3 here is CASSPRAQGANTEAFF. The CDR3 nucleotides read TGCGCCAGCAGTCCACGGGCGCAGGGAGCTAACACTGAAGCTTTCTTT.

The chain has TRBV27 and TRBJ2-7, with 9 bases that match TRBD1. Germline V gene lookup returns CDR1 MNHEY and CDR2 SMNVEV (reference sequence). With 11 bases clipped from V and 3 bases from J, the junction kept 2 bases outside the gene matches. The CDR3 is made up of 11 amino acids. The CDR3 here is CAGTGFYEQYF. The CDR3 nucleotides are TGTGCCGGGACAGGGTTCTACGAGCAGTACTTC.

The genes are TRBV10-2 and TRBJ1-2; D gene unclear. Germline CDR1 and CDR2: WSHSY and SAAADI. The CDR3 contains 12 residues. V was trimmed by 5 bases and J by 4 bases, leaving 8 bases between them. The CDR3 nucleotides are TGCGCCAGCAGTTCAGATATCTATGGCTACACCTTC. Its protein is CASSSDIYGYTF.

V is TRBV11-3 and J is TRBJ2-5, with 15 nucleotides matching TRBD2. Germline-derived CDR1 and CDR2 are SGHNT and YENEEA. With 4 bases clipped from V and 0 bases from J, the junction kept 9 bases outside the gene matches. The CDR3 is 19 residues long. The CDR3 DNA reads as TGTGCCAGCAGCTCCCGGACTAGCGGGGGGGCGTCGTACCAAGAGACCCAGTACTTC. The encoded protein is CASSSRTSGGASYQETQYF.

This clone was seen a single time. This chain uses TRBV9 with TRBJ2-7; TRBD2 matches 8 bases. The germline V gene encodes CDR1 SGDLS and CDR2 YYNGEE. This CDR3 spans 15 amino acids. V was pared by 0 bases and J by 5 bases, with 7 bases of the junction left unmatched. CDR3 in DNA: TGTGCCAGCAGCGTAGACCAGCGGGGGACCCACGAGCAGTACTTC. Translation: CASSVDQRGTHEQYF.

This chain links TRBV4-1 with TRBJ1-4; D is unclear. This CDR3 is 16 amino acids long. Germline loops: CDR1 MGHRA, CDR2 YSYEKL. V was pared by 1 base and J by 4 bases, with 13 bases between. The CDR3, as DNA: TGCGCCAGCAGCCAAGCCAGCAATTGGGGTAATGAAAAACTGTTTTTT. Its translation: CASSQASNWGNEKLFF.